This T cell receptor beta chain was recovered during a study of blood T cell repertoires in COVID-19. Study overall: Samples came from the United States, Italy and Spain, spanning acute and convalescent COVID-19. PBMCs, B-cell-depleted T cells, or T cells were the source of the cDNA or gDNA that made up the material.

The V gene lost 5 bases and the J gene lost 6 bases, with 10 bases spanning the gap. Germline V gene data show CDR1 as SNHLY and CDR2 as FYNNEI. This CDR3 comprises 12 residues. Per the original methods: Scientists estimated how many nucleated cells there were by amplifying reference gene primers. Assay: immunoSEQ multiplex PCR; the TCRdb copy retains only in-frame clones and omits some. V, J and clone size reflect that table, while D and trimming were determined from the DNA. Of some 26,000 clones in the sample, about two thirds are singletons; the top ten hold 40% to 45%. This clone has a count of ten or more.

This chain joins TRBV2 and TRBJ1-2; D is undetermined. The material sequenced was peripheral blood. The TCR originated in a woman of 80 years or more with acute or convalescent COVID-19. In DNA, the CDR3 is TGTGCCAGCAGTCCCCGGGTACATGGCTACACCTTC. Protein: CASSPRVHGYTF.